One sample yielded the 32 T cell receptor beta chains listed below, sequenced in a study of blood T cell repertoires in COVID-19. Measured with immunoSEQ multiplex PCR; TCRdb has only the in-frame clones, and not every one. Here the sample spans about 160,000 clones, 80% to 85% being singletons. Sequences were obtained from peripheral blood. Receptors originate from a woman over 75 with active or convalescent COVID-19.

This clone has just a few counts. V and J are TRBV19 and TRBJ1-5, with 9 positions matching TRBD1. V lost 10 bases, J lost 2 bases, and 9 bases stayed unmatched. The CDR3 runs 15 residues. Germline CDR1 and CDR2: LNHDA and SQIVND (reference sequence). The CDR3 spells CATNRGQSGNQPQHF. The CDR3 DNA follows: TGTGCCACCAACAGGGGGCAGAGCGGCAATCAGCCCCAGCATTTT.

The J gene is TRBJ2-7, the V gene TRBV18; TRBD1 matches 12 bases. This CDR3 is 14 amino acids long. The ends lost 5 bases at V and 5 bases at J; junction bases unmatched: 4. The V gene's germline CDR1 is KGHSH and CDR2 LQKENI. CDR3 residues: CASSSGTGGDEQYF. CDR3 in DNA: TGTGCCAGCTCATCTGGGACAGGGGGCGACGAGCAGTACTTC.

V and J are TRBV6-5 and TRBJ2-3; no reliable D call. CDR1 and CDR2 (germline): MNHEY, SVGAGI. The CDR3 is 13 residues long. V dropped 2 bases and J dropped 0 bases, with 3 bases sitting between them. The CDR3 coding sequence is TGTGCCAGCAGTTACCTTAGCACAGATACGCAGTATTTT. It translates to CASSYLSTDTQYF.

This chain joins TRBV6-1 and TRBJ2-3, with TRBD1 matching 8 bases. Per the germline V gene, CDR1 is MNHNS and CDR2 is SASEGT. CDR3 size: 16 residues. Trimming at V came to 1 base and at J to 0 bases, leaving 3 bases not matched to a gene. The CDR3 loop is CASSEEGQGSTDTQYF. DNA for the CDR3: TGTGCCAGCAGTGAAGAAGGACAGGGTAGCACAGATACGCAGTATTTT.

This CDR3 is CASSFPGTTYNEQFF. The CDR3 DNA is TGTGCCAGCAGTTTCCCCGGGACAACGTACAATGAGCAGTTCTTC. The chain is built from TRBV27 and TRBJ2-1, with D tentatively TRBD1 (6 bases). CDR1 is MNHEY and CDR2 is SMNVEV in the germline V gene (reference sequence). The V end lost 3 bases, the J end lost 4 bases, and 13 bases lay between the germline ends. The CDR3 covers 15 residues.

The genes are TRBV9 and TRBJ2-2; 8 bases are shared with TRBD2. The length of the CDR3 is 16 residues. Trimming cost V 3 bases and J 0 bases; bases outside gene matches: 4. Germline-derived CDR1 and CDR2 are SGDLS and YYNGEE. DNA of the CDR3: TGTGCCAGCAGCGGCAGCGGGGGACCGAACACCGGGGAGCTGTTTTTT. Protein sequence: CASSGSGGPNTGELFF.

The J gene is TRBJ2-7, the V gene TRBV15, with 7 nucleotides matching TRBD1. The CDR3 contains 16 residues. Germline V gives CDR1 LNHNV, CDR2 YYDKDF (reference sequence). With V trimmed by 5 bases and J by 2 bases, 12 bases remained unmatched. In DNA form, the CDR3 reads TGTGCCACCAGCGGGTGGAGACAGGGAGACCCCTACGAGCAGTACTTC. Amino acid sequence: CATSGWRQGDPYEQYF. Using reference TRBV15 and TRBJ2-7 for the parts outside the CDR3, the full variable domain is DAMVIQNPRYQVTQFGKPVTLSCSQTLNHNVMYWYQQKSSQAPKLLFHYYDKDFNNEADTPDNFQSRRPNTSFCFLDIRSPGLGDTAMYLCATSGWRQGDPYEQYFGPGTRLTVT.

J is TRBJ2-2 and V is TRBV5-1; 8 bases align to TRBD1. J lost 4 bases, V lost 0 bases, and 2 bases had no gene match. Germline V CDR1 and CDR2: SGHRS, YFSETQ. This CDR3 has 15 residues. Written as DNA, the CDR3 is TGCGCCAGCAGCTTGGGCGGGACAGGCACCGGGGAGCTGTTTTTT. This encodes CASSLGGTGTGELFF.

The V and J genes are TRBV19 and TRBJ1-5; D call uncertain. V lost 7 bases to trimming and J lost 5 bases, with 12 bases between them. The germline V gene has CDR1 LNHDA and CDR2 SQIVND (reference sequence). The CDR3 loop spans 13 amino acids. This CDR3 reads CASKGGPDQPQHF. CDR3 nucleotides: TGTGCCAGTAAAGGCGGGCCTGATCAGCCCCAGCATTTT.

The V call is TRBV11-3, the J call TRBJ2-3; TRBD1 aligns across 7 bases. J was trimmed by 1 base and V by 1 base; bases with no gene match: 5. The CDR3 consists of 16 residues. Germline CDR1 reads SGHNT; CDR2 reads YENEEA. The CDR3 is CASSLGQGRGTDTQYF. The CDR3 DNA sequence: TGTGCCAGCAGCTTAGGACAGGGACGGGGCACAGATACGCAGTATTTT. Together with reference TRBV11-3 and TRBJ2-3, the CDR3 gives the full variable domain: EAGVVQSPRYKIIEKKQPVAFWCNPISGHNTLYWYLQNLGQGPELLIRYENEEAVDDSQLPKDRFSAERLKGVDSTLKIQPAELGDSAVYLCASSLGQGRGTDTQYFGPGTRLTVL.

The chain employs TRBV6-4 and TRBJ1-1, with D maybe TRBD1 (5 bases). Germline V CDR1 and CDR2: MRHNA, SNTAGT. With 0 bases removed from V and 1 base from J, the gap between germline ends came to 9 bases. This CDR3 is built from 15 residues. The CDR3 nucleotides are TGTGCCAGCAGTGACTCGCCAGGGCCGAACACTGAAGCTTTCTTT. This sequence encodes CASSDSPGPNTEAFF.

The genes are TRBV12-3 or TRBV12-4 and TRBJ1-5, with D perhaps matching TRBD1 (5 bases). CDR3 length equals 13 residues. Trimming took 6 bases from V and 7 from J, leaving 13 bases between them. In DNA form, the CDR3 reads TGTGCCAGCAGCACGGGGGGGAACCAGCCCCAGCATTTT. Amino acids: CASSTGGNQPQHF.

The V gene is TRBV7-2, the J gene TRBJ2-1, with 11 bases aligning to TRBD2. The CDR3 runs to 16 residues. Germline V CDR1 and CDR2: SGHTA, FQGNSA. Trimming at V came to 4 bases and at J to 5 bases, leaving 7 bases not matched to a gene. The CDR3 coding sequence is TGTGCCAGCAGCTCCGGACTAGCGGGTGTCAACAATGAGCAGTTCTTC. This sequence encodes CASSSGLAGVNNEQFF.

V usage is TRBV10-3 and J usage is TRBJ2-7; 7 bases line up with TRBD1. V lost 7 bases to trimming and J lost 5 bases; unmatched junction nucleotides: 5. In germline, CDR1 is ENHRY, CDR2 SYGVKD. There are 12 residues in the CDR3. The CDR3 DNA follows: TGTGCCATCACCGACGACAGGGACGAGCAGTACTTC. Translating it yields CAITDDRDEQYF.

The V and J genes are TRBV11-2 and TRBJ2-7; 9 bases match TRBD1. The germline V gene has CDR1 SGHAT and CDR2 FQNNGV. Losses at the gene ends were 4 bases for V and 4 bases for J; bases not matched to a gene: 8. This CDR3 spans 15 amino acids. In nucleotides, the CDR3 is TGTGCCAGCAGCTCCACCGGGACAGGGTCATACGAGCAGTACTTC. It yields the protein CASSSTGTGSYEQYF.

This clone appeared a single time. This sequence joins TRBV19 and TRBJ1-4; no clear D. Germline CDR1 reads LNHDA; CDR2 reads SQIVND (reference sequence). The CDR3 runs to 16 residues. Deletions cut 4 bases from V and 0 bases from J, with 12 bases between. CDR3 sequence: CASSKEEGATNEKLFF. DNA of the CDR3: TGTGCCAGTAGTAAGGAGGAGGGCGCAACTAATGAAAAACTGTTTTTT. Full variable domain (outside the CDR3, taken from reference TRBV19 and TRBJ1-4): DGGITQSPKYLFRKEGQNVTLSCEQNLNHDAMYWYRQDPGQGLRLIYYSQIVNDFQKGDIAEGYSVSREKKESFPLTVTSAQKNPTAFYLCASSKEEGATNEKLFFGSGTQLSVL.

The V gene is TRBV30, the J gene TRBJ1-6; D is ambiguous. CDR3 size: 12 residues. Germline V gene lookup returns CDR1 GTSNPN and CDR2 SVGIG (reference sequence). V lost 2 bases and J lost 7, with 6 bases in between. The CDR3 DNA follows: TGTGCCTGGAGTCGAGGGAATTCACCCCTCCACTTT. This translates into CAWSRGNSPLHF.

The gene calls are TRBV10-3 and TRBJ2-3; tentatively, D is TRBD2 (5 bases). CDR3 length equals 17 residues. CDR1 is ENHRY, CDR2 SYGVKD, per germline. CDR3 DNA sequence: TGTGCACCCTTGAGTCCCCCCGATGTAACAATAGCGGATACGCAGTATTTT. This gives the protein CAPLSPPDVTIADTQYF.

This chain joins TRBV7-2 and TRBJ2-1, with 7 bases that match TRBD1. V trimming: 1 base; J trimming: 8 bases; junction bases outside the gene matches: 8. Germline lookup yields CDR1 SGHTA and CDR2 FQGNSA. The CDR3 runs 15 residues. CDR3 protein: CASSLGQGGFDEQFF. The CDR3, as DNA: TGTGCCAGCAGCTTAGGACAGGGTGGATTTGATGAGCAGTTCTTC.

The chain couples TRBV7-2 to TRBJ1-1, with D perhaps TRBD1 (5 bases). The CDR3 contains 11 residues. CDR1 SGHTA and CDR2 FQGNSA come from the germline V gene. V lost 5 bases and J lost 10, with 11 bases in between. The CDR3 reads CASSRDSPAFF. The CDR3 DNA sequence: TGTGCCAGCAGCCGAGACAGTCCAGCTTTCTTT.

The chain joins TRBV4-3 to TRBJ1-1; 7 bases are a match to TRBD1. After removal of 3 bases from V and 1 base from J, the junction contained 8 bases not matched to a gene. The CDR3 length is 16 residues. CDR1 and CDR2 from the germline V gene are LGHNA and YSLEER. Here the CDR3 DNA reads TGCGCCAGCAGCCACGCCCGGGACAGTGGGAACACTGAAGCTTTCTTT. It translates to CASSHARDSGNTEAFF.

This chain links TRBV10-3 with TRBJ2-5, with 7 bases aligning to TRBD2. The CDR3 has 13 amino acids. With V trimmed by 10 bases and J by 0 bases, 5 bases remained unmatched. Looked up from germline, CDR1 is ENHRY and CDR2 is SYGVKD. The CDR3 DNA reads TGTGCCACGGGCCGGGAGGACCAAGAGACCCAGTACTTC. Its translation is CATGREDQETQYF.

The rearrangement uses TRBV10-3 and TRBJ2-7; D possibly corresponds to TRBD1 (6 bases). CDR3 length: 15 amino acids. Germline V gives CDR1 ENHRY, CDR2 SYGVKD. The germline V and J ends were trimmed by 6 bases and 3 bases, with 18 bases remaining between them. The CDR3 here is CAISAVRDIHYEQYF. As DNA, the CDR3 is TGTGCCATCAGCGCAGTTAGGGACATACACTACGAGCAGTACTTC.

V usage is TRBV6-5 and J usage is TRBJ2-5; D is uncertain. Trimming left V 6 bases short and J 7 bases short, with 9 bases between. Germline V CDR1 and CDR2: MNHEY, SVGAGI. The CDR3 length is 11 residues. In DNA form, the CDR3 reads TGTGCCAGCAGCGACACTGGGACCCAGTACTTC. This gives the protein CASSDTGTQYF.

This chain links TRBV18 with TRBJ2-6, with 8 bases aligning to TRBD1. CDR3 length: 18 residues. Germline lookup yields CDR1 KGHSH and CDR2 LQKENI. V lost 0 bases, J lost 2 bases, and 6 bases stayed unmatched. The CDR3 DNA sequence: TGTGCCAGCTCACCACCGGATGTCAGGGGGCCTGGGGCCAACGTCCTGACTTTC. Amino acid sequence: CASSPPDVRGPGANVLTF.

The rearrangement joins TRBV11-2 to TRBJ2-2; TRBD2 might be the D (5 bases). V was shortened by 5 bases and J by 5 bases, with 12 bases between the two germline ends. Germline values: CDR1 SGHAT, CDR2 FQNNGV. The CDR3 covers 14 residues. This chain's CDR3 is CASSLNLATGELFF. Written as DNA, the CDR3 is TGTGCCAGCAGCCTCAACCTAGCAACCGGGGAGCTGTTTTTT.

This chain uses TRBV5-1 with TRBJ1-2; 7 nucleotides line up with TRBD1. Germline V gene sequence: CDR1 SGHRS, CDR2 YFSETQ. The V segment lost 4 bases and the J segment 7 bases; nucleotides outside the gene matches: 7. This CDR3 comprises 13 residues. The CDR3 sequence: CASSGGGRVGYTF. DNA of the CDR3: TGCGCCAGCAGCGGAGGGGGCAGGGTTGGCTACACCTTC. Based on the CDR3 plus reference TRBV5-1 and TRBJ1-2, the full variable domain is KAGVTQTPRYLIKTRGQQVTLSCSPISGHRSVSWYQQTPGQGLQFLFEYFSETQRNKGNFPGRFSGRQFSNSRSEMNVSTLELGDSALYLCASSGGGRVGYTFGSGTRLTVV.

The chain carries TRBV2 and TRBJ1-3; D is unclear. The CDR3 has 17 amino acids. V lost 4 bases and J lost 0, with 16 bases in between. Per germline, CDR1 SNHLY and CDR2 FYNNEI. CDR3 DNA: TGTGCCAGCAGTGCGGGTTTCGGACTAAGCTCTGGAAACACCATATATTTT. It specifies CASSAGFGLSSGNTIYF.

This sequence joins TRBV11-1 and TRBJ1-1, with a possible D match to TRBD1 (6 bases). Trimming pared 0 bases from V and 1 base from J, leaving 15 bases between. The CDR3 covers 17 residues. Per the germline V gene, CDR1 is SGHAT and CDR2 is FQDESV (reference sequence). The CDR3 sequence: CASSLAGGETGNTEAFF. The CDR3 region has the DNA TGTGCCAGCAGCTTAGCAGGTGGGGAGACAGGGAACACTGAAGCTTTCTTT.

The chain has TRBV7-6 and TRBJ2-5; 7 positions agree with TRBD1. Per germline, CDR1 SGHVS and CDR2 FNYEAQ. The V gene end was trimmed by 3 bases and the J gene end by 2 bases; junction bases not matched to a gene: 9. This CDR3 has 16 amino acids. The CDR3 loop is CASSFLLPGQQETQYF. The CDR3 region has the DNA TGTGCCAGCAGCTTTTTGCTACCGGGACAGCAAGAGACCCAGTACTTC.

The V gene is TRBV6-2 or TRBV6-3, the J gene TRBJ2-5; D is unresolved. With 6 bases removed from V and 5 bases from J, the gap between germline ends came to 19 bases. The CDR3 is 15 amino acids. Germline values: CDR1 MNHEY, CDR2 SVGEGT. CDR3: CASSHSRGLGETQYF. CDR3 sequence (DNA): TGTGCCAGCAGCCACTCGAGAGGCCTCGGGGAGACCCAGTACTTC.

The chain joins TRBV4-1 to TRBJ1-1, with TRBD1 matching over 8 bases. CDR3 length: 17 residues. CDR1 and CDR2 from the germline V gene are MGHRA and YSYEKL. With 1 base clipped from V and 5 bases from J, the junction kept 12 bases outside the gene matches. The CDR3 DNA is TGCGCCAGCAGCCAAGGGAGGGCAGGGGGCCTGCTAACTGAAGCTTTCTTT. Translating gives CASSQGRAGGLLTEAFF.